This entry concerns a single T cell receptor (beta chain). These data originate in a study of CD8 T cells in Susac syndrome. The multiple sclerosis control group comprised treatment-naive patients with stable or active relapsing-remitting disease. Both CD4+ and CD8+ T cells were negatively isolated, and TEMRA cells underwent FACS enrichment. The RNA, about 0.45 to 1 ug, was put through reverse transcription using random hexamers. TCRdb itself ran the immunoSEQ multiplex PCR reads through MiXCR, one entry per CDR3 protein. This repertoire shows almost 450,000 distinct CDR3 sequences, more than 80% found once; its top ten account for under 0.15%. This clonotype was sampled from a human donor with multiple sclerosis. Sequencing was done on a sample of CD8+ T cells from PBMCs.

CDR3 loop: CASSRGGAGANVLTF. CDR3 DNA: TGTGCCAGCAGCAGAGGGGGGGCTGGGGCCAACGTCCTGACTTTC. This chain connects TRBV7-6 to TRBJ2-6; D possibly corresponds to TRBD2 (7 bases). From germline, CDR1 is SGHVS and CDR2 FNYEAQ. The CDR3 is 15 residues long. Between the trimmed V and J ends, which lost 5 bases and 2 bases, there was a span of 10 bases. The full variable domain, with the rest looked up from reference TRBV7-6 and TRBJ2-6, is GAGVSQSPRYKVTKRGQDVALRCDPISGHVSLYWYRQALGQGPEFLTYFNYEAQQDKSGLPNDRFSAERPEGSISTLTIQRTEQRDSAMYRCASSRGGAGANVLTFGAGSRLTVL.